Listed below are T cell receptor beta chains from one sample, sequenced in a study of T cell responses to AZD1222 COVID-19 vaccine. TCRdb's table, derived via immunoSEQ multiplex PCR, lists solely in-frame clones and lacks some. The table has approximately 120,000 clones, approximately 90% seen once. Specimen: peripheral blood, collected on day 0 of AZD1222 vaccination. These receptors came from an adult in good health. Each CDR3 is given with its conserved first and last residue. The D gene is left open where the match is weak. Where a row states a size, it is once, few, many or the class of an expanded clone; other rows omit it.

>TRBV5-4|few|TRBD2|TRBJ2-2
TGTGCCAGCAGCACGGGGGGAACCGGGGAGCTGTTTTTT
CASSTGGTGELFF
>TRBV5-1|.|TRBD1|TRBJ2-7
TGCGCCAGCAGCCACCGGGACAGGGTGGCCGAGCAGTACTTC
CASSHRDRVAEQYF
>TRBV5-5|.|.|TRBJ1-6
TGTGCCAGCAGCTTGGCCCTCCAGGGATATAATTCACCCCTCCACTTT
CASSLALQGYNSPLHF
>TRBV25-1|.|.|TRBJ1-5
TGTGCCAGCAGTGGCAGGGGAAGCAATCAGCCCCAGCATTTT
CASSGRGSNQPQHF
>TRBV14|.|TRBD1|TRBJ1-4
TGTGCCAGCAGCCAAGATCCACAGGGGGCATCGCCTAATGAAAAACTGTTTTTT
CASSQDPQGASPNEKLFF
>TRBV4-3|.|TRBD1|TRBJ2-3
TGCGCCAGCAGCCAACAGGGGGCGGGAGATACGCAGTATTTT
CASSQQGAGDTQYF
>TRBV5-8|.|.|TRBJ1-1
TGTGCCAGCAGCTTGGCCGGGCGGAGCACTGAAGCTTTCTTT
CASSLAGRSTEAFF
>TRBV20-1|.|.|TRBJ1-4
TGCAGTGCTAGTCAACAGAGGGAAAAACTGTTTTTT
CSASQQREKLFF
>TRBV11-2|.|TRBD2|TRBJ2-1
TGTGCCAGCAGCCGAGCGGGGGTTGGCAATGAGCAGTTCTTC
CASSRAGVGNEQFF
>TRBV19|once|TRBD1|TRBJ1-1
TGTGCCACCCTGGGACAGGGGGGCACTGAAGCTTTCTTT
CATLGQGGTEAFF
>TRBV6-5|.|.|TRBJ1-2
TGTGCCAGCAGTTACGGCGGGACCTATGGCTACACCTTC
CASSYGGTYGYTF
>TRBV6-2/TRBV6-3|.|.|TRBJ1-5
TGTGCCAGCAGTTACGAGGGGCATCAGCCCCAGCATTTT
CASSYEGHQPQHF
>TRBV5-5|.|.|TRBJ1-6
TGTGCCAGCAGCTCTCGTCAAAGCTCCTATAATTCACCCCTCCACTTT
CASSSRQSSYNSPLHF
>TRBV9|once|.|TRBJ2-7
TGTGCCAGCAGCGGCCAGAGCTACGAGCAGTACTTC
CASSGQSYEQYF
>TRBV19|once|TRBD2|TRBJ2-7
TGTGCCAGTAGTGGGAGGGGAAGCTCCTACGAGCAGTACTTC
CASSGRGSSYEQYF
>TRBV20-1|.|TRBD2|TRBJ2-3
TGCAGTGCTAGTGGCCTAGCGGGGGACACAGATACGCAGTATTTT
CSASGLAGDTDTQYF
>TRBV2|.|.|TRBJ1-2
TGTGCCAGCAAATGGGGGGGCGTCCGTGGCTACACCTTC
CASKWGGVRGYTF
>TRBV15|.|.|TRBJ1-4
TGTGCCACCAGCAGAGGAGACAGCTCTACTAATGAAAAACTGTTTTTT
CATSRGDSSTNEKLFF
>TRBV7-2|.|.|TRBJ1-1
TGTGCCAGCAGCATAATAGGAACGACCGTAAGAAAAGGTGAAGCTTTCTTT
CASSIIGTTVRKGEAFF
>TRBV6-2/TRBV6-3|once|.|TRBJ1-2
TGTGCCAGCAGCCTAGGTGCGATTCAAGCTAACTATGGCTACACCTTC
CASSLGAIQANYGYTF
>TRBV7-9|.|.|TRBJ2-2
TGTGCCAGCAGCTTTGGGGTCGGTGGGATAGCCGGGGAGCTGTTTTTT
CASSFGVGGIAGELFF
>TRBV15|.|.|TRBJ2-1
TGTGCCACCAGCAGAGCAGTAGGGGGGGAAGGGCATGAGCAGTTCTTC
CATSRAVGGEGHEQFF
>TRBV6-5|.|.|TRBJ1-1
TGTGCCAGCAGCCGCACGACAGGCTCTGAAGCTTTCTTT
CASSRTTGSEAFF
>TRBV5-1|once|.|TRBJ1-1
TGCGCCAGCAGCTTGAGGGGGAACACTGAAGCTTTCTTT
CASSLRGNTEAFF
>TRBV21-1|.|.|TRBJ1-6
TGTGCCAGCAGCAAAGTGGGTAGTAATTCACCCCTCCACTTT
CASSKVGSNSPLHF
>TRBV30|.|.|TRBJ1-2
TGTGCCTGGAGTCTCCGCCTTACAGATAACTATGGCTACACCTTC
CAWSLRLTDNYGYTF
>TRBV6-5|.|.|TRBJ1-1
TGTGCCAGCAGTTACTATTGGAACACTGAAGCTTTCTTT
CASSYYWNTEAFF
>TRBV4-3|.|TRBD1|TRBJ1-6
TGCGCCAGCAGCCACCGGACAGGCCTTAGTTCACCCCTCCACTTT
CASSHRTGLSSPLHF
>TRBV7-6|.|TRBD2|TRBJ2-2
TGTGCCAGCAGCTTAGCGTCGCGGGGGGTGGCCGGGGAGCTGTTTTTT
CASSLASRGVAGELFF
>TRBV24-1|.|TRBD2|TRBJ2-3
TGTGCCACCCGGACTAGTGGGACAGATACGCAGTATTTT
CATRTSGTDTQYF
>TRBV2|.|.|TRBJ2-7
TGTGCCAGCAGTGAAGGGGCCAGGGACGGGTACGAGCAGTACTTC
CASSEGARDGYEQYF
>TRBV12-3/TRBV12-4|.|.|TRBJ2-7
TGTGCCAGCAGTTTATGGGGCCAAGAGCAGTACTTC
CASSLWGQEQYF
>TRBV7-7|.|.|TRBJ2-1
TGTGCCAGCAGCTTAGGGGCTGACAATGAGCAGTTCTTC
CASSLGADNEQFF
>TRBV3-1/TRBV3-2|once|.|TRBJ2-7
TGTGCCAGCAGCTCCCGACAGACCTTAACCTACGAGCAGTACTTC
CASSSRQTLTYEQYF
>TRBV9|.|.|TRBJ2-7
TGTGCCAGCAGCCCAGGGTCTCGTTACGAGCAGTACTTC
CASSPGSRYEQYF
>TRBV9|.|TRBD2|TRBJ2-4
TGTGCCAGCAGCCCAAGCGGGGTCTTAGCCAAAAACATTCAGTACTTC
CASSPSGVLAKNIQYF
>TRBV9|.|.|TRBJ2-7
TGTGCCAGCAGCGTGGGGGATTCCGGGAACGGTTTTTACGAGCAGTACTTC
CASSVGDSGNGFYEQYF
>TRBV5-4|.|.|TRBJ1-2
TGTGCCAGCAGCCTGTCGGGACTTCTCCGACCCCCTAACTATGGCTACACCTTC
CASSLSGLLRPPNYGYTF
>TRBV3-1/TRBV3-2|.|.|TRBJ2-5
TGTGCCAGCAGCCAAGGGTGGAGGTACCAAGAGACCCAGTACTTC
CASSQGWRYQETQYF
>TRBV7-9|.|TRBD1|TRBJ1-1
TGTGCCAGCAGCCTTTTTCCGGGACAGCCGGCCCCTGAAGCTTTCTTT
CASSLFPGQPAPEAFF
>TRBV6-5|.|.|TRBJ2-1
TGTGCCAGCAGGAACAGGGTGGACTACAATGAGCAGTTCTTC
CASRNRVDYNEQFF
>TRBV4-3|once|TRBD1|TRBJ1-1
TGCGCCAGCAGCCAAGAGACAGGGGGTAATTTGAACACTGAAGCTTTCTTT
CASSQETGGNLNTEAFF
>TRBV27|.|.|TRBJ1-6
TGTGCCAGCAGTTCCGACGGACAGAGCTCCTATAATTCACCCCTCCACTTT
CASSSDGQSSYNSPLHF
>TRBV30|.|TRBD1|TRBJ2-7
TGTGCCTGGATGAGACAGGGGTTAATGAGAAGCGAGCAGTACTTC
CAWMRQGLMRSEQYF
>TRBV30|.|.|TRBJ1-2
TGTGCCTGGGCTCCCGGGCAGGCCGGCTACACCTTC
CAWAPGQAGYTF
>TRBV19|.|.|TRBJ2-3
TGTGCCAGCACAAACAGGGGAGGGACAGATACGCAGTATTTT
CASTNRGGTDTQYF
>TRBV9|.|TRBD1|TRBJ2-3
TGTGCCAGCAGCACCAGACAGGGAAGCACAGATACGCAGTATTTT
CASSTRQGSTDTQYF
>TRBV29-1|.|.|TRBJ1-5
TGCAGCGTTGTTAGCGGAAGCAATCAGCCCCAGCATTTT
CSVVSGSNQPQHF
>TRBV18|.|.|TRBJ1-3
TGTGCCAGCGACAGGTCTAGCTCTGGAAACACCATATATTTT
CASDRSSSGNTIYF
>TRBV7-9|.|.|TRBJ1-2
TGTGCCAGCACCACTACCGGGACGGTCTATGGCTACACCTTC
CASTTTGTVYGYTF
>TRBV7-6|.|TRBD2|TRBJ2-5
TGTGCCAGCAGCCCCCTAGCGGGGGGGCCGGAGACCCAGTACTTC
CASSPLAGGPETQYF
>TRBV15|.|TRBD1|TRBJ1-2
TGTGCCACCAGCGGACAGGGGGGCTCTTATGGCTACACCTTC
CATSGQGGSYGYTF
>TRBV30|.|.|TRBJ1-1
TGTGCCAGGGATAGGGCCGTGAACACTGAAGCTTTCTTT
CARDRAVNTEAFF
>TRBV4-3|.|TRBD1|TRBJ1-2
TGCGCCAGCAGCGCTTTTCAGGGGGCGTTAGATGGCTACACCTTC
CASSAFQGALDGYTF